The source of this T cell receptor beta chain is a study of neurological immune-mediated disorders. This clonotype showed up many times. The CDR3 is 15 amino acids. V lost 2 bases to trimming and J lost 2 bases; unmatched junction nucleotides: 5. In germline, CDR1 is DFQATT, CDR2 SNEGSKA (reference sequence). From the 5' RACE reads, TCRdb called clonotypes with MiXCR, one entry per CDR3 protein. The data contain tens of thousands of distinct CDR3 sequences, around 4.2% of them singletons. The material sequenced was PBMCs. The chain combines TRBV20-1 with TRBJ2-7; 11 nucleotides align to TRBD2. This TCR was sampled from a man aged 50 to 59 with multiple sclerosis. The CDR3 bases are TGCAGTGCTAGACAGACTAGCGGGAACGCCTACGAGCAGTACTTC. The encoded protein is CSARQTSGNAYEQYF.